This TCR beta chain was obtained from a study of CD8+CD57+ T cells in acquired aplastic anemia. In the study overall: Read counts for CD4+ cells (from healthy donors) averaged about 10.8 million.

V dropped 6 bases and J dropped 6; count of bases not matched to a gene: 14. The CDR3 has 16 residues. In germline, CDR1 is WSHSY, CDR2 SAAADI. According to the study, genomic DNA was the template for TCR beta VDJ and CDR3 profiling. TCRdb reprocessed the reads via MiXCR and lists one record per CDR3 protein. The sample lists about 210,000 distinct CDR3 sequences, roughly 57% seen once, with 29% in the top ten. Study-wide results and limits: Between the patient and control groups, CD8+ Simpson's diversity did not differ significantly. Some 31 shared CD8+ CDR3s appeared highly expressed within patients' immunodominant clones.

This clonotype was seen at least ten times. Its antigen is not identified. The sequencing input was sorted CD4+, CD8+, or CD8+CD57+ T cells (not recorded which) from PBMCs. The TCR sequence derives from a human donor in good health. J is TRBJ1-5 and V is TRBV10-2; 7 bases line up with TRBD1. CDR3 nucleotide sequence: TGCGCCAGCAGCGATAAACAGGGGCTGGTGGGTCAGCCCCAGCATTTT. Translated, it gives CASSDKQGLVGQPQHF.